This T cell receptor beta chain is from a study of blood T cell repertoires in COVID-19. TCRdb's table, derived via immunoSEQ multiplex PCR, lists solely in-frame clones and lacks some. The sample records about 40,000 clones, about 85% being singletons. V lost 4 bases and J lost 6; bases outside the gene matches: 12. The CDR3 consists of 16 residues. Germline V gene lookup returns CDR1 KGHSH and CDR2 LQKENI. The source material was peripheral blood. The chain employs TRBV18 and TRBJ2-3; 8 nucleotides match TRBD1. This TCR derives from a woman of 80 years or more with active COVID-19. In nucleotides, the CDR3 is TGTGCCAGCTCACTAGCGTCTGGGGGACAGGTGGATACGCAGTATTTT. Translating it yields CASSLASGGQVDTQYF.